Detailed here is one T cell receptor (beta chain). The clone's antigen remains unknown. Base quality data are lacking; no much larger clone is found one base away. The record originates from a study of blood T cells in healthy people across ages (dated by TCRdb to the mid-2010s). A note on the overall study: Template switching captured roughly one uniquely barcoded TCR beta cDNA molecule per two T cells in model experiments. Using deep sequencing normalized with unique cDNA molecular identifiers, the study measured how TCR beta repertoire diversity changes with age. Four age groups were formed from the donors: young (average roughly 15 years), middle-aged (around 40), aged (more than 55) and long-lived (more than 75). To avoid experimental bias, donors of different ages were randomly spread across the sequencing lanes. Using the same blood draw, the study looked at two additional independent replicas of 1 million unique cDNA reads for two donors, one aged 18 to 30 and the other aged 80 or older.

Library creation used 5' RACE. Sequencing instrument: Illumina HiSeq 2500. A second about 7 to 12 cycle PCR used a sample-barcoded 5' primer and a J-beta primer mix. A unique molecular identifier was introduced onto each TCR beta cDNA molecule by a template-switch 5' adaptor carrying 12 random nucleotides. At least 2.5 million CDR3-containing paired-end reads were obtained from each sample. The Mint cDNA synthesis kit, primed by a TRBC-specific oligonucleotide, was used to synthesize first-strand cDNA from all RNA. All cDNA was treated with uracil-DNA glycosylase and then went through a first 18-cycle PCR with the universal primers M1SS and BC2_uni_R. In the source study's methods: Normalization of each sample was performed by random selection of 1 million high-quality reads, each carrying a distinct molecular identifier. Reads sharing molecular identifiers were discarded rather than binned into consensus sequences. MiTCR, run with a Q25 quality threshold and the strictest error-elimination algorithm, handled CDR3 identification, clonotype clustering and error correction. A nonparametric unseen species model using Euler transformation provided a lower-bound estimate of total TCR beta diversity. Starting from the raw public reads, TCRdb applied fastp trimming at Q25, assembled clones with MiXCR and retained in-frame beta chains. A single entry per CDR3 protein holds the most common genes and DNA from its merged rows. TCRdb, not the original authors, processed these V and J calls. The sample table shows some 1,500,000 distinct CDR3 sequences, and 42% are seen once. The ten largest account for more than 4% of the sample.

Broader findings and caveats from the paper: The long-lived group showed more naive CD4+ T cells, fewer expanded clones and increased TCR diversity than the aged group, suggesting age selection. Since profiling was done on bulk unsorted PBMCs, naive and antigen-experienced compartments could not be conclusively compared. As age increased, observed TCR beta diversity per million T cells dropped in a roughly linear way, and a significant reduction was already evident by age 40. Donor CMV infection status was unknown, potentially confounding age-related changes in expanded clonotypes. Observed TCR beta diversity correlated strongly with the percentage of naive T cells measured by flow cytometry. Total diversity estimates from one million sequenced T cells were considered lower bounds and underestimates.

Donors were 35 to 40 systemically healthy Caucasian individuals from Russia aged roughly 6 to 90 years. Each donor gave around 9 milliliters of peripheral blood, collected into EDTA-treated Vacutainer tubes. Ficoll-Paque density-gradient centrifugation was used to isolate PBMCs, with at least 7 million obtained per sample. Total RNA was extracted from PBMCs with Trizol reagent, with at least 6 micrograms obtained per sample. For every donor, flow cytometry on a PBMC aliquot measured the percentage of naive CD45RAhigh/CD27high T cells. In the germline V gene, CDR1 corresponds to LGHNA and CDR2 to YNFKEQ. Trimming at the junction amounts to 0 bases on V and 8 bases on J, and the germline ends lie 11 bases apart. Measured from the cysteine to the phenylalanine, the CDR3 is 13 residues long. Just CDR3 DNA is preserved here, 39 bases in frame from base 1.

Sequenced: blood. The TCR sequence derives from a woman aged 18-35 years in good health. The chain couples TRBV4-2 to TRBJ2-7, with a weak D call of TRBD2 (5 bases match). The nucleotide sequence is TGTGCCAGCAGCCAAGATCATCAGCGGCAGCAGTACTTC. Its amino acids are CASSQDHQRQQYF.